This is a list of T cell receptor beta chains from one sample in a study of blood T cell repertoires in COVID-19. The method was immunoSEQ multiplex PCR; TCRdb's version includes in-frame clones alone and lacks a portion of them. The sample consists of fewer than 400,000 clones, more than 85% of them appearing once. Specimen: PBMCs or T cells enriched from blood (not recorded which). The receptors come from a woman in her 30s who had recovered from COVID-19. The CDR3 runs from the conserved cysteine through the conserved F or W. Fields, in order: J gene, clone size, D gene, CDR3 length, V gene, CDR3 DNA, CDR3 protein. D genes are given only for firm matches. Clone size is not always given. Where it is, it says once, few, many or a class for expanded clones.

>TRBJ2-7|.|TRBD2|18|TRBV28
TGTGCCAGCAGTTTGCCCACTAGCGGGAGTCGTGTGGCCTACGAGCAGTACTTC
CASSLPTSGSRVAYEQYF
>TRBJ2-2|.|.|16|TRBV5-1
TGCGCCAGCAGCAAGACAGGAACTTCCGACACCGGGGAGCTGTTTTTT
CASSKTGTSDTGELFF
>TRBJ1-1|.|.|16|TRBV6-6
TGTGCCAGCAGTTACTCGCGGGGACACGGGGGGACTGAAGCTTTCTTT
CASSYSRGHGGTEAFF
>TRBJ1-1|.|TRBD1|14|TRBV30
TGTGCCTGGACCACGGGACAGGGAAACACTGAAGCTTTCTTT
CAWTTGQGNTEAFF
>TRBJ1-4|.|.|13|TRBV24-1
TGTGCCACCGGCGGGGTCGGTAATGAAAAACTGTTTTTT
CATGGVGNEKLFF
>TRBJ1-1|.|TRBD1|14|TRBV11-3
TGTGCCAGCAGCGCAGGGGGCTACGGCACTGAAGCTTTCTTT
CASSAGGYGTEAFF
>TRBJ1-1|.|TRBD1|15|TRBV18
TGTGCCAGCTCATCGACAGGGAAGGTGAGCACTGAAGCTTTCTTT
CASSSTGKVSTEAFF
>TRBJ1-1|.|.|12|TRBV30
TGTGCCTGGAGCACAGGGTTGCCTGAAGCTTTCTTT
CAWSTGLPEAFF
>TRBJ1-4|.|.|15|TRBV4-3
TGCGCCAGCAGCCTAACACCGGGCGGGTCTGAAAAACTGTTTTTT
CASSLTPGGSEKLFF
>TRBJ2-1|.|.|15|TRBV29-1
TGCAGCGTTGTAGACAGGCCGGGATCATACAATGAGCAGTTCTTC
CSVVDRPGSYNEQFF
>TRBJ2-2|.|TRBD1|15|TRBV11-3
TGTGCCAGCAGCTTCAGGACAGGGGCTACCGGGGAGCTGTTTTTT
CASSFRTGATGELFF
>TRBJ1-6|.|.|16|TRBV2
TGTGCCAGCAACCCCCGGGCGGGCTCCTATAATTCACCCCTCCACTTT
CASNPRAGSYNSPLHF
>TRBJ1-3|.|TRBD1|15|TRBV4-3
TGCGCCAGCAGCCCCGGGACAGGGAGTGGAAACACCATATATTTT
CASSPGTGSGNTIYF
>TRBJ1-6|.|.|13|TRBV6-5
TGTGCCAGCTTCGGCAGGGATAATTCACCCCTCCACTTT
CASFGRDNSPLHF
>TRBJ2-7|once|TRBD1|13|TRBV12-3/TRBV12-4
TGTGCCAGCAGACAGGGGGCGACCTACGAGCAGTACTTC
CASRQGATYEQYF
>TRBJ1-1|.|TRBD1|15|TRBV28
TGTGCCAGCAGCCCCCGGACAGGGAGAAACACTGAAGCTTTCTTT
CASSPRTGRNTEAFF
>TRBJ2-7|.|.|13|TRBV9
TGTGCCAGCAGCGCCTCGACTAGCTACGAGCAGTACTTC
CASSASTSYEQYF
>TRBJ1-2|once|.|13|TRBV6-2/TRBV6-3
TGTGCCAGCAGTTACTCGATCAGCTATGGCTACACCTTC
CASSYSISYGYTF
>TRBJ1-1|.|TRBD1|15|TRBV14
TGTGCCAGCAGCCCCCAACAGGGGGCGAACACTGAAGCTTTCTTT
CASSPQQGANTEAFF